The sequence of this TCR beta chain was determined in a study of shared T cell receptors in the human thymus. Sequenced by immunoSEQ multiplex PCR; TCRdb stores in-frame clones only, minus some. The table has roughly 660,000 clones, over 75% seen once. V dropped 5 bases and J dropped 0; count of bases not matched to a gene: 10. This CDR3 is 17 amino acids long. The germline CDR1 and CDR2 sequences are SGHTA and FQGNSA. Separately, the same data were catalogued under a study of human thymus T cells. As that report states: Healthy Finnish infants having corrective surgery for congenital heart defects served as donors. Thymic material originated from resections removed in the course of corrective heart surgery. Blood and thymic repertoires both appeared biased in V and J gene usage. Overlap was high between thymic repertoires from unrelated individuals, as reported in related research.

Sequences were obtained from thymocytes. The J gene is TRBJ1-1, the V gene TRBV7-2, with 9 bases aligning to TRBD1. This TCR was recovered from a boy under three years old with a congenital heart defect. CDR3 region: CASSLLSGQGMNTEAFF. CDR3 DNA sequence: TGTGCCAGCAGCCTCCTTTCGGGACAGGGAATGAACACTGAAGCTTTCTTT.